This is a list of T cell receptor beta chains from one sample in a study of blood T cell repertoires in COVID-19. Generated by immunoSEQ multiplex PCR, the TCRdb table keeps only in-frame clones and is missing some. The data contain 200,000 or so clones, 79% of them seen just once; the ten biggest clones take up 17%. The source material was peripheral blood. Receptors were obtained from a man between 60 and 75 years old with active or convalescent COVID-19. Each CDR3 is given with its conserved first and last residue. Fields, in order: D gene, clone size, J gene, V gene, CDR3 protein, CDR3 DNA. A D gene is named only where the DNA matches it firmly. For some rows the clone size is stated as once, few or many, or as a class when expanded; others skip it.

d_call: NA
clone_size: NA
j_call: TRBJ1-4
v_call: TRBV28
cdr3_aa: CASSLSPREKGEKLFF
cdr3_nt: TGTGCCAGCAGTTTATCCCCCAGGGAAAAAGGTGAAAAACTGTTTTTT

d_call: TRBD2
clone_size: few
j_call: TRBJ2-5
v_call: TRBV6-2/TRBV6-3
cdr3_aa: CASSDPSGTSGLYQETQYF
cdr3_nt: TGTGCCAGCAGTGACCCGTCCGGGACTAGCGGACTGTACCAAGAGACCCAGTACTTC

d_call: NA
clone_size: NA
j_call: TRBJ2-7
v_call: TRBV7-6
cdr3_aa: CASSLVGDEQYF
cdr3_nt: TGTGCCAGCAGCTTAGTCGGGGACGAGCAGTACTTC

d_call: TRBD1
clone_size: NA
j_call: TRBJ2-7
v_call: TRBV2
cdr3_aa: CASSEALRTGAYEQYF
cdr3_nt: TGTGCCAGCAGTGAAGCGCTTAGGACAGGAGCCTACGAGCAGTACTTC

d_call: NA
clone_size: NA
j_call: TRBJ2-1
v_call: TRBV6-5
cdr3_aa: CASSLLADNEQFF
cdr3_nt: TGTGCCAGCAGTCTTTTGGCCGACAATGAGCAGTTCTTC

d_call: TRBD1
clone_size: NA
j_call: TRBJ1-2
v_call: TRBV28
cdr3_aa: CASSFQRTGVGGYTF
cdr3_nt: TGTGCCAGCAGTTTTCAGCGGACAGGGGTCGGTGGCTACACCTTC

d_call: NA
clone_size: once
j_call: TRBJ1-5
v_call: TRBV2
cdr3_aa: CASSGLLTVGNQPQHF
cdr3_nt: TGTGCCAGCAGCGGCCTTCTAACAGTGGGCAATCAGCCCCAGCATTTT

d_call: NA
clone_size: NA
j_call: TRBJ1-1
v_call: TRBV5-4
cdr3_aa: CASSPRRGGDRDTEAFF
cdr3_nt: TGTGCCAGCAGCCCCCGGAGAGGGGGGGATCGAGACACTGAAGCTTTCTTT

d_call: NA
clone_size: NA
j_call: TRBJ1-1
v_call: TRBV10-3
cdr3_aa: CAISAGEATWNTEAFF
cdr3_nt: TGTGCCATCAGTGCCGGAGAGGCGACTTGGAACACTGAAGCTTTCTTT

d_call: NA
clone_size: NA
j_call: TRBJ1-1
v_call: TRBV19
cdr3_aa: CASTPQKLAEAFF
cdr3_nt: TGTGCCAGTACCCCGCAAAAGCTGGCTGAAGCTTTCTTT

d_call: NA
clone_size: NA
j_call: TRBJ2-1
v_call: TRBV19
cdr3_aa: CASSISVTTYNEQFF
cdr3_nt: TGTGCCAGTAGTATCAGTGTCACAACCTACAATGAGCAGTTCTTC

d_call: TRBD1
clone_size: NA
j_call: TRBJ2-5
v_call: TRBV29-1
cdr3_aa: CSVDNRGVETQYF
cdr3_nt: TGCAGCGTTGACAACAGGGGAGTGGAGACCCAGTACTTC

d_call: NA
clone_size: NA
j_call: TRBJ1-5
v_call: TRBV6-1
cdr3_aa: CASSEFSRLYQPQHF
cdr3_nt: TGTGCCAGCAGTGAATTTTCGAGACTTTATCAGCCCCAGCATTTT

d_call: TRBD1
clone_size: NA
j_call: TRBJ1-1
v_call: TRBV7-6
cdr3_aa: CASSLPPGQGGRAFF
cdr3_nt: TGTGCCAGCAGCTTACCCCCGGGACAGGGGGGTAGAGCTTTCTTT

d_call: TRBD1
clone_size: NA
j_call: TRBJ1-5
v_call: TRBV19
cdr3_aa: CASRSRGTSNQPQHF
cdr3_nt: TGTGCCAGTAGATCCAGGGGGACGAGCAATCAGCCCCAGCATTTT

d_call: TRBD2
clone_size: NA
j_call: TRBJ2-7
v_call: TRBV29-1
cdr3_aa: CSATGLAGSYEQYF
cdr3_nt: TGCAGCGCGACCGGACTAGCAGGCTCCTACGAGCAGTACTTC

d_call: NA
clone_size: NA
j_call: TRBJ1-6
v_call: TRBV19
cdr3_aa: CASSTDRISSYNSPLHF
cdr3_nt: TGTGCCAGTAGTACCGACAGGATCAGCTCCTATAATTCACCCCTCCACTTT

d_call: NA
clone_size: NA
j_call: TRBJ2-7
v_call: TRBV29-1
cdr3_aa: CSVESGFTYEQYF
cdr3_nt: TGCAGCGTTGAAAGCGGATTTACCTACGAGCAGTACTTC